The 17 T cell receptor beta chains reported below all come from one sample, sequenced in a study of T cells in Graves' hyperthyroidism and ophthalmopathy. What was amplified from RNA transcripts were TCR beta CDR3 regions. The study used the HTBI primer set for a first-round RT-PCR of the TCR CDR3. TCRdb re-called the multiplex PCR reads with MiXCR, one entry per CDR3 protein. The sample holds approximately 380,000 distinct CDR3 sequences; 15% to 20% are singletons and the top ten take 35% to 50%. The sample was blood. These receptors came from a man aged 18 to 29 with Graves' ophthalmopathy.

This clonotype was detected many times. This chain joins TRBV7-9 and TRBJ1-1; D uncertain. The CDR3 runs to 15 residues. Germline assignment: CDR1 SEHNR and CDR2 FQNEAQ (reference sequence). V was clipped by 4 bases and J by 1 base, with 13 bases between them. Here the CDR3 reads CASSSALGANTEAFF. The CDR3 DNA reads as TGTGCCAGCAGCTCGGCCTTGGGAGCGAACACTGAAGCTTTCTTT.

This clonotype was observed at least ten times. The chain has TRBV7-9 and TRBJ1-1, with D unclear. V shed 3 bases and J shed 5 bases, with 10 bases lying between them. In germline, CDR1 is SEHNR, CDR2 FQNEAQ (reference sequence). This CDR3 spans 13 amino acids. The CDR3 DNA is TGTGCCAGCAGCTTGTCCGACCTTACTGAAGCTTTCTTT. It specifies CASSLSDLTEAFF.

In its sample, this clonotype was seen many times. V gene TRBV5-1 combines with J gene TRBJ1-4; a weak D match, TRBD1 (5 bases). Trimming took 4 bases from V and 2 from J, leaving 9 bases between them. Germline CDR1 is SGHRS and CDR2 is YFSETQ. The CDR3 loop spans 14 amino acids. The CDR3 protein is CASSPGLTNEKLFF. DNA for the CDR3: TGCGCCAGCAGCCCGGGACTTACTAATGAAAAACTGTTTTTT.

V usage is TRBV5-8 and J usage is TRBJ2-3, with D possibly called TRBD1 or TRBD2 (6 bases each). Germline V gives CDR1 SGHTS, CDR2 YDEGEE. Trimming removed 0 bases from V and 3 bases from J, with 14 bases in between. The CDR3 covers 16 residues. CDR3 protein: CASSLGRGPSTDTQYF. CDR3 DNA sequence: TGTGCCAGCAGCTTGGGTCGGGGGCCCAGTACAGATACGCAGTATTTT.

The chain carries TRBV19 and TRBJ2-1, with 10 bases matching TRBD1. This CDR3 spans 14 amino acids. Germline CDR1 and CDR2: LNHDA and SQIVND (reference sequence). After removal of 4 bases from V and 14 bases from J, the junction contained 11 bases not matched to a gene. CDR3 residues: CASSTTYGTGEKFF. The CDR3 bases are TGTGCCAGTAGTACGACCTACGGGACAGGGGAAAAGTTCTTC.

This clonotype appeared many times. This sequence joins TRBV12-3 or TRBV12-4 and TRBJ1-2, with TRBD1 matching 11 bases. The CDR3 is made up of 16 amino acids. Trimming at V came to 2 bases and at J to 4 bases, leaving 6 bases not matched to a gene. For the CDR3, the DNA is TGTGCCAGCAGTTTAAGGGGACAGGGGGTACCCTATGGCTACACCTTC. It translates to CASSLRGQGVPYGYTF.

A few counts support this clonotype. The chain is built from TRBV27 and TRBJ2-5, with 14 nucleotides matching TRBD2. Germline V gene lookup returns CDR1 MNHEY and CDR2 SMNVEV (reference sequence). The CDR3 is 19 residues long. J gave up 7 bases and V 3 bases, and 16 bases lay outside the gene matches. The CDR3 bases are TGTGCCAGCAGTTTCGGGACTAGCGGGGGACCTGGCCACGTTGGGACCCAGTACTTC. Amino acid sequence: CASSFGTSGGPGHVGTQYF.

This chain's CDR3 is CASSPGGSAGELFF. CDR3 coding DNA: TGTGCCAGCAGTCCAGGGGGGTCTGCCGGGGAGCTGTTTTTT. The chain has TRBV28 and TRBJ2-2; D might be TRBD1 (7 bases). The length of the CDR3 is 14 residues. Between the trimmed V and J ends, which lost 5 bases and 6 bases, there was a span of 13 bases. Germline-derived CDR1 and CDR2 are MDHEN and SYDVKM.

This chain uses TRBV6-2 or TRBV6-3 with TRBJ2-4; D might be TRBD1 (5 bases). This CDR3 has 15 amino acids. V dropped 10 bases and J dropped 0 bases, with 16 bases sitting between them. In germline, CDR1 is MNHEY, CDR2 SVGEGT. For the CDR3, the DNA is TGTGCCACTTTTGGGCAGGGATTAGCCAAAAACATTCAGTACTTC. Encoded protein: CATFGQGLAKNIQYF.

The chain links TRBV14 to TRBJ1-1, with TRBD1 as a possible D gene (5 bases). Trimming stripped 0 bases from V and 6 bases from J, with 20 bases between. Germline V CDR1 and CDR2: SGHDN, FVKESK. This CDR3 has 17 amino acids. CDR3 residues: CASSQETRVREGAEAFF. As DNA, the CDR3 is TGTGCCAGCAGCCAAGAAACCAGGGTGAGGGAGGGCGCTGAAGCTTTCTTT.

The chain recombines TRBV11-1 with TRBJ1-1, with D maybe TRBD1 (5 bases). With 1 base removed from V and 11 bases from J, the gap between germline ends came to 20 bases. The CDR3 extends over 15 amino acids. Germline V gives CDR1 SGHAT, CDR2 FQDESV (reference sequence). The CDR3, as DNA: TGTGCCAGCAGCTTAGTGGGGTCGGGGCCAAACTTCGCTTTCTTT. Residues: CASSLVGSGPNFAFF.

This clonotype was seen many times. The chain joins TRBV12-3 or TRBV12-4 to TRBJ2-3; 9 bases align to TRBD2. V gave up 7 bases and J gave up 7 bases; unmatched junction bases: 12. The CDR3 is made up of 15 amino acids. The CDR3: CASTYLAGGPHTQYF. The CDR3 bases are TGTGCCAGCACCTACCTGGCGGGGGGGCCACATACGCAGTATTTT.

This clonotype came up many times. This chain uses TRBV28 with TRBJ1-2; D unclear. The CDR3 consists of 14 residues. Germline lookup yields CDR1 MDHEN and CDR2 SYDVKM. The V end lost 2 bases, the J end lost 1 base, and 8 bases lay between the germline ends. CDR3 nucleotides: TGTGCCAGCAGTTTACTTGTAAATAACTATGGCTACACCTTC. Translated: CASSLLVNNYGYTF.

This clonotype has at least ten counts. One end of the junction varies from germline; a read error may be responsible. The CDR3 DNA reads as TGCGCCAGCAGCGCCGGGACAGTAAACACTGAAGCTTTCTTT. This codes for CASSAGTVNTEAFF. This sequence joins TRBV6-1 and TRBJ1-1, with 7 bases that match TRBD1. The CDR3 has 14 residues. Germline V CDR1 and CDR2: MNHNS, SASEGT.

V is TRBV7-9 and J is TRBJ1-3; D gene unclear. V gave up 11 bases and J gave up 4 bases, with 3 bases separating them. From germline, CDR1 is SEHNR and CDR2 FQNEAQ (reference sequence). The CDR3 is 9 residues long. CDR3 sequence reads: CAFGNTIYF. The CDR3 bases are TGTGCCTTCGGAAACACCATATATTTT.

V is TRBV9 and J is TRBJ2-1; D perhaps matches TRBD1 (6 bases). The germline V gene has CDR1 SGDLS and CDR2 YYNGEE. The CDR3 contains 15 residues. Trimming cost V 4 bases and J 2 bases, with 13 bases left between them. CDR3 coding DNA: TGTGCCAGCAGCCCTCGGGACACCGCCTACAATGAGCAGTTCTTC. As protein: CASSPRDTAYNEQFF.

Ten or more counts support this clonotype. The chain has TRBV19 and TRBJ1-5, with no clear D. Germline V gene data show CDR1 as LNHDA and CDR2 as SQIVND (reference sequence). This CDR3 has 13 residues. V lost 4 bases, J lost 6 bases, and 10 bases lay in between. The CDR3 sequence is CASSTGPTQPQHF. The CDR3, as DNA: TGTGCCAGTAGTACAGGCCCAACTCAGCCCCAGCATTTT.